This is a list of T cell receptor beta chains from one sample in a study of blood T cell repertoires in COVID-19. The data were produced by immunoSEQ multiplex PCR, yet TCRdb's version contains in-frame clones alone and is incomplete. The table has roughly 47,000 clones, approximately 77% seen once. Material for sequencing was peripheral blood. These receptors were collected from a woman in her sixties or seventies with acute or convalescent COVID-19. Each CDR3 is given with its conserved first and last residue. A D gene is named only where the DNA matches it firmly. Clone size is stated in some rows and not others, as once, few, many or a class when expanded.

d_gene	v_gene	j_gene	abundance	CDR3nt	CDR3aa
TRBD2	TRBV5-1	TRBJ2-1	few	TGCGCCAGCAGCTGGGGACTAGCGGAATTGGGTGAGCAGTTCTTC	CASSWGLAELGEQFF
.	TRBV4-1	TRBJ2-1	.	TGCGCCAGCAGCCGCGGGACCTACAATGAGCAGTTCTTC	CASSRGTYNEQFF
TRBD1	TRBV18	TRBJ1-2	.	TGTGCCAGCTCACCGAAGAAGACAGGGCAAGATGGCTACACCTTC	CASSPKKTGQDGYTF
TRBD2	TRBV14	TRBJ2-3	.	TGTGCCAGCAGGGGCGGGGGAGATACGCAGTATTTT	CASRGGGDTQYF
.	TRBV5-1	TRBJ1-2	.	TGCGCCAGCAGCTTGAGGACAGCTAACTATGGCTACACCTTC	CASSLRTANYGYTF
.	TRBV11-1	TRBJ2-7	.	TGTGCCAGCAGTTCACAGCGGAGTTCCATCTACGAGCAGTACTTC	CASSSQRSSIYEQYF
TRBD1	TRBV19	TRBJ1-3	few	TGTGCCAGTAGTACCGGACAGGGGACAGGCGGAAACACCATATATTTT	CASSTGQGTGGNTIYF
.	TRBV27	TRBJ1-2	.	TGTGCCAGCAGTTTCGGACGATTGACAGTCACCACCTTC	CASSFGRLTVTTF
TRBD1	TRBV18	TRBJ1-2	.	TGTGCCAGCTCACGAGGACAGGCTACTAACTATGGCTACACCTTC	CASSRGQATNYGYTF
.	TRBV7-8	TRBJ2-6	.	TGTGCCAGCAGCCCGTATCCCTCTGGGGCCAACGTCCTGACTTTC	CASSPYPSGANVLTF
TRBD2	TRBV19	TRBJ2-1	.	TGTGCCAGCGGACTAGCCCGTTCCTACAATGAGCAGTTCTTC	CASGLARSYNEQFF
.	TRBV29-1	TRBJ2-1	.	TGCAGCGTTGAAAGAGTACCCAATGAGCAGTTCTTC	CSVERVPNEQFF
TRBD1	TRBV27	TRBJ1-6	.	TGTGCCAGCAGCTCGACGGACAGGGCCAATTCACCCCTCCACTTT	CASSSTDRANSPLHF
.	TRBV6-6	TRBJ2-7	.	TGTGCCAGCTCGACCGGGGCCTACGAGCAGTACTTC	CASSTGAYEQYF
TRBD1	TRBV18	TRBJ2-3	.	TGTGCCAGCTCACCAAGAACAGGGGAAGATACGCAGTATTTT	CASSPRTGEDTQYF
TRBD1	TRBV4-1	TRBJ1-2	.	TGCGCCAGCAGCCAACCCCGGACAGGGGGGAACTATGGCTACACCTTC	CASSQPRTGGNYGYTF
TRBD1	TRBV19	TRBJ1-1	.	TGTGCCAGTGGGGGACAGGGAGGGTACACTGAAGCTTTCTTT	CASGGQGGYTEAFF
.	TRBV30	TRBJ2-7	once	TGTGCCTGGAGTGGGGACCTCCGGGGGGAGCAGTACTTC	CAWSGDLRGEQYF
TRBD1	TRBV7-9	TRBJ2-1	.	TGTGCCAGCAGCAACCGGGACAGGGGCTACAATGAGCAGTTCTTC	CASSNRDRGYNEQFF
TRBD1	TRBV6-2/TRBV6-3	TRBJ1-1	.	TGTGCCAGCAGTCGGGACAGGCCTAACACTGAAGCTTTCTTT	CASSRDRPNTEAFF
.	TRBV3-1/TRBV3-2	TRBJ1-5	.	TGTGCCAGCAGCCAAGATAGCAGGGCCCTGTACCTCTATAGCAATCAGCCCCAGCATTTT	CASSQDSRALYLYSNQPQHF
.	TRBV14	TRBJ1-6	.	TGTGCCAGCAGCCGGGGGGGTTTAATTGGAGGAAATTCACCCCTCCACTTT	CASSRGGLIGGNSPLHF
TRBD2	TRBV7-2	TRBJ2-3	.	TGTGCCAGCAGGCACCCGGGACTAGCGAGCACAGATACGCAGTATTTT	CASRHPGLASTDTQYF
.	TRBV12-5	TRBJ2-1	.	TGTGCTAGTGGTCCCCAAGGCGCGGGATGGAAGATCTTC	CASGPQGAGWKIF
TRBD2	TRBV5-1	TRBJ2-7	.	TGCGCCAGCAGCTTGGGAAGCGGGAGGGCTTACAACGAGCAGTACTTC	CASSLGSGRAYNEQYF
TRBD2	TRBV9	TRBJ2-1	.	TGTGCCAGCAGCGCAGGACTAGCGGGAGCGAGTGAGCAGTTCTTC	CASSAGLAGASEQFF
TRBD2	TRBV11-2	TRBJ2-1	.	TGTGCCAGCAGCTCCGGGACTAGCAGGCAAAATGAGCAGTTCTTC	CASSSGTSRQNEQFF
TRBD1	TRBV4-3	TRBJ1-1	.	TGCGCCAGCAGCCCTGGGACAGGGGATGAAGCTTTCTTT	CASSPGTGDEAFF
.	TRBV4-1	TRBJ1-1	.	TGCGCCAGCAGCCAAGGGGGAGAGAGGAACACTGAAGCTTTCTTT	CASSQGGERNTEAFF
.	TRBV28	TRBJ1-2	.	TGTGCCAGCGGACAGTACTATGGCTACACCTTC	CASGQYYGYTF
.	TRBV6-6	TRBJ2-5	.	TGTGCCAGCAGTTACTCGAACGGGGAGGAGACCCAGTACTTC	CASSYSNGEETQYF
TRBD1	TRBV5-1	TRBJ2-5	.	TGCGCCAGCAGCTTCCGGACAGGGGAAGAGACCCAGTACTTC	CASSFRTGEETQYF
TRBD2	TRBV6-1	TRBJ2-7	.	TGTGCCAGCAGCGAATCCTTCGGGACTAGCGGGGACCCCTACGAGCAGTACTTC	CASSESFGTSGDPYEQYF
TRBD1	TRBV20-1	TRBJ2-7	.	TGCAGTGCTAGGACAGGGTACGAGCAGTACTTC	CSARTGYEQYF